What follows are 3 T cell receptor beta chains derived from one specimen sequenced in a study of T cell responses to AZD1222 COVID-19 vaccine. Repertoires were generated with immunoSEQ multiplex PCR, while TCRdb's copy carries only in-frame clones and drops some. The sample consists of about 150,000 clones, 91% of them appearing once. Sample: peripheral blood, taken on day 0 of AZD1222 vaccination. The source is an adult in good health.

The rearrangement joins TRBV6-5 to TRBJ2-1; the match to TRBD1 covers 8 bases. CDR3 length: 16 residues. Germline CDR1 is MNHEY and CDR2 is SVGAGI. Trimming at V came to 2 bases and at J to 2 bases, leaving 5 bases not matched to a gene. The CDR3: CASSYGQGYPYNEQFF. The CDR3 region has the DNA TGTGCCAGCAGTTACGGACAGGGATACCCCTACAATGAGCAGTTCTTC.

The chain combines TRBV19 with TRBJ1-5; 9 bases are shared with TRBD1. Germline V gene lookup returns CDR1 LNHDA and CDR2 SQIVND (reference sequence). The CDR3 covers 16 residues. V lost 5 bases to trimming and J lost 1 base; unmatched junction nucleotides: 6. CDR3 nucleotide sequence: TGTGCCAGTAGTCCACAGGGGGCAGGGAGCAATCAGCCCCAGCATTTT. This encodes CASSPQGAGSNQPQHF. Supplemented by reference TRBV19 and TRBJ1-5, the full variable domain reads DGGITQSPKYLFRKEGQNVTLSCEQNLNHDAMYWYRQDPGQGLRLIYYSQIVNDFQKGDIAEGYSVSREKKESFPLTVTSAQKNPTAFYLCASSPQGAGSNQPQHFGDGTRLSIL.

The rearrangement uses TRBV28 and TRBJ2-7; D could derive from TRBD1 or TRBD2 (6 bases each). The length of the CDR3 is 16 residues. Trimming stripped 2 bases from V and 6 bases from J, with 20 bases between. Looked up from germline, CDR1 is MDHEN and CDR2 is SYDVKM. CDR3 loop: CASSLPGGAGRGEQYF. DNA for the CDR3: TGTGCCAGCAGTTTACCCGGGGGCGCTGGTCGGGGCGAGCAGTACTTC.